Listed below are T cell receptor beta chains from one sample, sequenced in a study of T cell responses to AZD1222 COVID-19 vaccine. Sequencing used immunoSEQ multiplex PCR; TCRdb keeps in-frame clones, though not all of them. The data hold about 61,000 clones, with over 85% observed a single time. This sample comprised peripheral blood, obtained on day 0 of AZD1222 vaccination. The receptors were gathered from an adult in good health. Both conserved end residues are part of each CDR3. Each record gives: V gene, J gene, clone size, D gene, CDR3 DNA, CDR3 protein. The D gene is left open where the match is weak. For some rows the clone size is stated as once, few or many, or as a class when expanded; others skip it.

TRBV13,TRBJ1-1,NA,NA,TGTGCCAGCAGTCCTGAGATAGTCAACACTGAAGCTTTCTTT,CASSPEIVNTEAFF
TRBV9,TRBJ1-4,NA,NA,TGTGCCAGCAGCTCGTCTGCCGGTGTCAGACGGGAAAAACTGTTTTTT,CASSSSAGVRREKLFF
TRBV7-6,TRBJ2-2,NA,NA,TGTGCCAGCAGCCCATTAGTTGGGGGCACCGGGGAGCTGTTTTTT,CASSPLVGGTGELFF
TRBV5-1,TRBJ1-4,NA,NA,TGCGCCAGCAGCCCCGACCCGGGGACCGAAAAACTGTTTTTT,CASSPDPGTEKLFF
TRBV7-9,TRBJ2-7,NA,NA,TGTGCCACCTCCCTTGACTCCTACGAGCAGTACTTC,CATSLDSYEQYF
TRBV2,TRBJ1-4,few,NA,TGTGCCAGCAGTAGACAGGCAACTAATGAAAAACTGTTTTTT,CASSRQATNEKLFF
TRBV4-1,TRBJ1-1,NA,TRBD1,TGCGCCAGCAGACAGGGACAGGGAAACACTGAAGCTTTCTTT,CASRQGQGNTEAFF
TRBV7-8,TRBJ2-5,NA,NA,TGTGCCAGCAGCCGCGGGACCATAGAGACCCAGTACTTC,CASSRGTIETQYF
TRBV18,TRBJ1-4,NA,TRBD1,TGTGCCAGCTCCGAGACAGGGAATAATGAAAAACTGTTTTTT,CASSETGNNEKLFF
TRBV19,TRBJ1-5,NA,TRBD1,TGTGCCAGTATGGCAGGGGGCTTCAGCAATCAGCCCCAGCATTTT,CASMAGGFSNQPQHF
TRBV18,TRBJ1-1,NA,TRBD1,TGTGCCAGCCTCGTCCATACAGGGGACACTGAAGCTTTCTTT,CASLVHTGDTEAFF
TRBV6-1,TRBJ2-3,NA,TRBD2,TGTGCCAGCAGTGATTCGTTAACTAGCGGGGGAGATACGCAGTATTTT,CASSDSLTSGGDTQYF
TRBV5-1,TRBJ1-1,NA,NA,TGCGCCAGCAGCTTTCCCGGGTTGAACACTGAAGCTTTCTTT,CASSFPGLNTEAFF
TRBV7-9,TRBJ1-2,NA,NA,TGTGCCAGCAGCCTGGGGGTTACTAACTATGGCTACACCTTC,CASSLGVTNYGYTF
TRBV12-5,TRBJ2-2,NA,NA,TGTGCTAGTGGTTTGAGCGGCACCGGGGAGCTGTTTTTT,CASGLSGTGELFF
TRBV11-2,TRBJ2-1,NA,NA,TGTGCCAGCAGCTTAGCTGGGGCCGAGAGGAATGAGCAGTTCTTC,CASSLAGAERNEQFF